Below are 12 T cell receptor beta chains sequenced from a single sample in a study of CD8+CD57+ T cells in acquired aplastic anemia. Genomic DNA served as template for TCR beta VDJ and CDR3 profiling. TCRdb recomputed calls from the reads with MiXCR, one row per CDR3 protein. The data hold some 190,000 distinct CDR3 sequences, with less than 65% observed a single time. Sequencing input: sorted CD4+, CD8+, or CD8+CD57+ T cells (not recorded which) from PBMCs. The receptors stem from a human donor in good health, serving as a control.

The chain is built from TRBV5-1 and TRBJ2-5, with 8 bases identical to TRBD1. The junction had 5 bases not matched to a gene; V was cut back by 2 bases and J by 5 bases. The CDR3 is 14 residues long. CDR1 is SGHRS, CDR2 YFSETQ, per germline. The CDR3 loop reads CASSFRQGMETQYF. In nucleotides, the CDR3 is TGCGCCAGCAGCTTTAGACAGGGGATGGAGACCCAGTACTTC.

This clonotype appeared once. CDR3 bases: TGTGCCAGCAGTGGGGGACAGGGGACGAATCAGCCCCAGCATTTT. It is translated as CASSGGQGTNQPQHF. This chain connects TRBV25-1 to TRBJ1-5; TRBD1 aligns across 10 bases. CDR3 length: 15 amino acids. Germline CDR1 and CDR2: MGHDK and SYGVNS. After removal of 4 bases from V and 4 bases from J, the junction contained 4 bases not matched to a gene.

This chain joins TRBV19 and TRBJ1-1; TRBD1 agrees at 7 bases. Per the germline V gene, CDR1 is LNHDA and CDR2 is SQIVND (reference sequence). The CDR3 contains 14 residues. The ends lost 3 bases at V and 8 bases at J; junction bases unmatched: 9. The chain's CDR3 is CASSMEGGSKEAFF. The CDR3 DNA sequence: TGTGCCAGTAGTATGGAAGGGGGCTCGAAGGAAGCTTTCTTT. Complete variable domain (other parts from reference TRBV19 and TRBJ1-1): DGGITQSPKYLFRKEGQNVTLSCEQNLNHDAMYWYRQDPGQGLRLIYYSQIVNDFQKGDIAEGYSVSREKKESFPLTVTSAQKNPTAFYLCASSMEGGSKEAFFGQGTRLTVV.

This clonotype was seen at least ten times. The rearrangement joins TRBV19 to TRBJ1-2; D unresolved. Germline V lookup: CDR1 LNHDA, CDR2 SQIVND (reference sequence). V gave up 4 bases and J gave up 4 bases, with 10 bases separating them. There are 13 residues in the CDR3. The CDR3 reads CASSTQNSYGYTF. CDR3 in DNA: TGTGCCAGTAGTACCCAAAACTCCTATGGCTACACCTTC.

This clonotype has just one count. The germline gene is not matched at one end of the junction; a read error may be the cause. The genes are TRBV25-1 and TRBJ1-1; no clear D gene. Germline values: CDR1 MGHDK, CDR2 SYGVNS. The CDR3 consists of 14 residues. As DNA, the CDR3 is TGCGCCAGCAGCTTAAACTCCCTGAACACTGAAGCTTTCTTT. It encodes CASSLNSLNTEAFF.

The chain links TRBV25-1 to TRBJ2-7, with D perhaps matching TRBD1 or TRBD2 (7 bases each). Deletions cut 4 bases from V and 3 bases from J, with 16 bases between. This CDR3 is built from 15 residues. CDR1 and CDR2 from the germline V gene are MGHDK and SYGVNS. The CDR3 region is CASSGGGRGNYEQYF. The CDR3 DNA reads TGTGCCAGCAGTGGGGGGGGCAGGGGGAACTACGAGCAGTACTTC.

The chain uses TRBV7-9 and TRBJ2-5, with D uncertain. Trimming left V 5 bases short and J 5 bases short, with 9 bases between. The V gene's germline CDR1 is SEHNR and CDR2 FQNEAQ (reference sequence). The CDR3 totals 12 residues. Here the CDR3 reads CASSPTVETQYF. The CDR3 region has the DNA TGTGCCAGCAGCCCGACTGTGGAGACCCAGTACTTC. Combining the CDR3 with reference TRBV7-9 and TRBJ2-5 gives the whole variable domain DTGVSQNPRHKITKRGQNVTFRCDPISEHNRLYWYRQTLGQGPEFLTYFQNEAQLEKSRLLSDRFSAERPKGSFSTLEIQRTEQGDSAMYLCASSPTVETQYFGPGTRLLVL.

This clonotype was observed at least ten times. The chain combines TRBV12-3 or TRBV12-4 with TRBJ1-5; a possible D gene is TRBD1 (5 bases). CDR3 size: 15 residues. V shed 2 bases and J shed 0 bases, with 8 bases lying between them. The CDR3 protein is CASSLMGGSNQPQHF. The CDR3 nucleotides are TGTGCCAGCAGTTTAATGGGGGGTAGCAATCAGCCCCAGCATTTT.

This chain's CDR3 is CATSRDSGSGANVLTF. In DNA form, the CDR3 reads TGTGCCACCAGCAGAGATTCAGGGTCCGGGGCCAACGTCCTGACTTTC. V gene TRBV15 combines with J gene TRBJ2-6; possible D gene TRBD1, 5 bases. V shed 0 bases and J shed 4 bases, with 10 bases lying between them. The CDR3 is 16 residues long. From germline, CDR1 is LNHNV and CDR2 YYDKDF (reference sequence).

This clonotype was detected a few times. The rearrangement joins TRBV11-2 to TRBJ2-7, with TRBD1 matching over 7 bases. CDR3 length: 15 amino acids. Germline CDR1 is SGHAT and CDR2 is FQNNGV. The V gene end was trimmed by 2 bases and the J gene end by 6 bases; junction bases not matched to a gene: 10. As DNA, the CDR3 is TGTGCCAGCAGCTTATTGCCAGGGGGTCGAGGCGAGCAGTACTTC. This gives the protein CASSLLPGGRGEQYF. Complete variable domain (other parts from reference TRBV11-2 and TRBJ2-7): EAGVAQSPRYKIIEKRQSVAFWCNPISGHATLYWYQQILGQGPKLLIQFQNNGVVDDSQLPKDRFSAERLKGVDSTLKIQPAKLEDSAVYLCASSLLPGGRGEQYFGPGTRLTVT.

At least ten counts were recorded for this clonotype. The rearrangement joins TRBV10-3 to TRBJ2-7; 8 nucleotides match TRBD2. Germline assignment: CDR1 ENHRY and CDR2 SYGVKD. The CDR3 sequence is 14 residues long. Trimming cost V 0 bases and J 5 bases; bases outside gene matches: 3. The CDR3 bases are TGTGCCATCAGTGAGTCGGGGACTAGGCACGAGCAGTACTTC. This translates into CAISESGTRHEQYF.

The CDR3 nucleotides read TGCAGTGCAAAAAGCGGGGGGGAAATCAATGAGCAGTTCTTC. Translating it yields CSAKSGGEINEQFF. The V and J genes are TRBV20-1 and TRBJ2-1; TRBD2 matches at 10 bases. Unmatched junction bases numbered 8, after V lost 6 bases and J lost 6 bases. Germline-derived CDR1 and CDR2 are DFQATT and SNEGSKA (reference sequence). The CDR3 loop spans 14 amino acids.